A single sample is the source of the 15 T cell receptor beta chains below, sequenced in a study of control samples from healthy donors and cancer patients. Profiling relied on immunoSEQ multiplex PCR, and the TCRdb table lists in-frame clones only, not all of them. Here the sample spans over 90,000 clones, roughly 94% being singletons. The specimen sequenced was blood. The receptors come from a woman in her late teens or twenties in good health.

This CDR3 reads CATSDSLVSDTQYF. CDR3 DNA: TGTGCCACCAGTGATTCACTGGTCTCAGATACGCAGTATTTT. This chain connects TRBV24-1 to TRBJ2-3; no clear D gene. There are 14 residues in the CDR3. CDR1 is KGHDR, CDR2 SFDVKD, per germline. V lost 2 bases, J lost 4 bases, and 9 bases lay in between.

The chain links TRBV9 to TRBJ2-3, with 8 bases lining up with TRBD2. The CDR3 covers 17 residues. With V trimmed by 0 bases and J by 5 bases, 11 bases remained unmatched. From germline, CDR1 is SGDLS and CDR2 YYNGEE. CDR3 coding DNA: TGTGCCAGCAGCGTAGGACGGGAGCGGGAGTTAGGAGATACGCAGTATTTT. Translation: CASSVGRERELGDTQYF.

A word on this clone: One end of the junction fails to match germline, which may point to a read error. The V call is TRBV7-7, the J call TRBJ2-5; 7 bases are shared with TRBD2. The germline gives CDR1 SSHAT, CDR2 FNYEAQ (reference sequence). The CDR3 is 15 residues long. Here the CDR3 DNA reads TGTGCTAGCAGCCCAGCCGGGGGGTTTGGAGAGACCCAGTACTTC. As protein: CASSPAGGFGETQYF.

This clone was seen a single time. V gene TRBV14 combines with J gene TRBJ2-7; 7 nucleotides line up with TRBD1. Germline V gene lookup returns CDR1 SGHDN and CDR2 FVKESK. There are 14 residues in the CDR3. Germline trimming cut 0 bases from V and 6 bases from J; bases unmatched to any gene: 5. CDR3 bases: TGTGCCAGCAGCCAAGAGAGGGGGACAGTCGAGCAGTACTTC. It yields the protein CASSQERGTVEQYF. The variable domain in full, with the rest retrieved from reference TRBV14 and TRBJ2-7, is EAGVTQFPSHSVIEKGQTVTLRCDPISGHDNLYWYRRVMGKEIKFLLHFVKESKQDESGMPNNRFLAERTGGTYSTLKVQPAELEDSGVYFCASSQERGTVEQYFGPGTRLTVT.

CDR3 coding DNA: TGCGCCAGCAGCTTGGTAGGGTTGGGCACTGAAGCTTTCTTT. Translation: CASSLVGLGTEAFF. The chain joins TRBV5-1 to TRBJ1-1; no clear D. This CDR3 is built from 14 residues. Looked up from germline, CDR1 is SGHRS and CDR2 is YFSETQ. With 0 bases removed from V and 4 bases from J, the gap between germline ends came to 10 bases.

CDR3 loop: CASTNKGQDYGYTF. CDR3 DNA: TGTGCCAGCACCAATAAGGGACAAGACTATGGCTACACCTTC. The gene calls are TRBV7-9 and TRBJ1-2; tentatively, D is TRBD1 (6 bases). The CDR3 contains 14 residues. Germline-derived CDR1 and CDR2 are SEHNR and FQNEAQ (reference sequence). V lost 7 bases and J lost 3, with 15 bases in between.

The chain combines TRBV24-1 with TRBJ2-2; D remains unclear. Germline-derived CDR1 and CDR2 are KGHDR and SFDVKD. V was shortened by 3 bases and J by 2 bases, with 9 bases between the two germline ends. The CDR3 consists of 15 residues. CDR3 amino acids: CATSDRAENTGELFF. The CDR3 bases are TGTGCCACCAGTGATAGGGCGGAAAACACCGGGGAGCTGTTTTTT.

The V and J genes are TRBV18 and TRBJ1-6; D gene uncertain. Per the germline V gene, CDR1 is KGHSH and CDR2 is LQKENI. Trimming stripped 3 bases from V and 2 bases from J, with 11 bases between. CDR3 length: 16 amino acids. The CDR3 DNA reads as TGTGCCAGCTCACCTTACTTGGCACCCTATAATTCACCCCTCCACTTT. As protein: CASSPYLAPYNSPLHF.

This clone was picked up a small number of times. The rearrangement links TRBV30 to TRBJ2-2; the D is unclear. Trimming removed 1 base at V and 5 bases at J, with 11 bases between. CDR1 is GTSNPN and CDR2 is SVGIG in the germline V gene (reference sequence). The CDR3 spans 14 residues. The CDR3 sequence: CAWSGEMGTGELFF. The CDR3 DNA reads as TGTGCCTGGAGTGGGGAAATGGGAACCGGGGAGCTGTTTTTT.

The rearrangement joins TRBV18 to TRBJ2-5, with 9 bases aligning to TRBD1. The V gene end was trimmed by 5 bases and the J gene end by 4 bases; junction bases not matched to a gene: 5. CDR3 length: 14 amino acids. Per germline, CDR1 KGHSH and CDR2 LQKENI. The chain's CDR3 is CASSVTGGRETQYF. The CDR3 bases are TGTGCCAGCTCAGTGACAGGGGGTCGAGAGACCCAGTACTTC.

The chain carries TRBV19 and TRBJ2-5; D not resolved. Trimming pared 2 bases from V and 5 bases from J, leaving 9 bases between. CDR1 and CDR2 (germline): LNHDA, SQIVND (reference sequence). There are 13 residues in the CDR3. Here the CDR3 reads CASSILIWETQYF. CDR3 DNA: TGTGCCAGTAGTATACTGATTTGGGAGACCCAGTACTTC. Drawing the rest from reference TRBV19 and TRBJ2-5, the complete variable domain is DGGITQSPKYLFRKEGQNVTLSCEQNLNHDAMYWYRQDPGQGLRLIYYSQIVNDFQKGDIAEGYSVSREKKESFPLTVTSAQKNPTAFYLCASSILIWETQYFGPGTRLLVL.

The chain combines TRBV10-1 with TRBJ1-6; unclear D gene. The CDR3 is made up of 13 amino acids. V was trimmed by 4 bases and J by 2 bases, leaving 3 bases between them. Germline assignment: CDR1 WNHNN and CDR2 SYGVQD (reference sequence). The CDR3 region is CASSVAYNSPLHF. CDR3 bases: TGCGCCAGCAGTGTCGCCTATAATTCACCCCTCCACTTT.

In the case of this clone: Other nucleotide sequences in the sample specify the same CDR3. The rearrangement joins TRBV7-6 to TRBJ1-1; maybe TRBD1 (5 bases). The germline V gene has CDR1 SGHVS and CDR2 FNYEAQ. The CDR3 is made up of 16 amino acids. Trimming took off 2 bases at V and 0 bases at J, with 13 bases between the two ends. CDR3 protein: CASSLSGTGLNTEAFF. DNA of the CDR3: TGTGCCAGCAGCTTAAGTGGGACGGGTTTGAACACTGAAGCTTTCTTT. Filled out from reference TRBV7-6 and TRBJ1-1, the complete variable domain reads GAGVSQSPRYKVTKRGQDVALRCDPISGHVSLYWYRQALGQGPEFLTYFNYEAQQDKSGLPNDRFSAERPEGSISTLTIQRTEQRDSAMYRCASSLSGTGLNTEAFFGQGTRLTVV.

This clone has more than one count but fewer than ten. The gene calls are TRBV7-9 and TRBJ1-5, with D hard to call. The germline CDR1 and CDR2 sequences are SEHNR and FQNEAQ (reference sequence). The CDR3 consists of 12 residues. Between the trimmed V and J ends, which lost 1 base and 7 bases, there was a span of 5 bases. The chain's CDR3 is CASSLGEQPQHF. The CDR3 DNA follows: TGTGCCAGCAGCTTAGGAGAGCAGCCCCAGCATTTT.

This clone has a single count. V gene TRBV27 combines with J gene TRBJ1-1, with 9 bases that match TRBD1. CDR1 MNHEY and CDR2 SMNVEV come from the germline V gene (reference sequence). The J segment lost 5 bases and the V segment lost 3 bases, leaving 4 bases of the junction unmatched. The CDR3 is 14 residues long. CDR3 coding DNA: TGTGCCAGCAGTTTGAGACAGGGGGGGACTGAAGCTTTCTTT. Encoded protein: CASSLRQGGTEAFF.